This T cell receptor (beta chain) stems from a study of CD8+ T cells in alopecia areata. Study-level points and caveats: Throughout tofacitinib, many expanded lesional clones continued to persist in scalp and blood. It was lesional scalp, especially alopecia totalis/universalis, that showed higher clonality than normal scalp. Scalp clonality, along with expanded CD8+ clones among the top 100, was significantly decreased by tofacitinib.

Treatment here: oral pan-JAK inhibitor, 5-10 mg twice daily. Cell sorting was applied to PBMCs, and CD4+ and CD8+ T cells were collected. The V gene's germline CDR1 is SNHLY and CDR2 FYNNEI. Trimming removed 3 bases at V and 2 bases at J, with 10 bases between. This CDR3 is 15 amino acids long. A word on this clone: Its antigen is not identified.

cDNA prepared by RNA extraction and subsequent reverse transcription served as the template for sequencing. TCRdb keeps only in-frame clones here, not all; method: immunoSEQ multiplex PCR. The sample shows roughly 110,000 clones, 84% of them seen only once. The specimen comprised CD8+ T cells sorted from blood, sampled at week 24, from a patient treated with tofacitinib. The sequence came from a human donor with alopecia areata. This chain uses TRBV2 with TRBJ2-2, with D possibly called TRBD1 or TRBD2 (6 bases each). The CDR3 spells CASSDRGVNTGELFF. The CDR3 coding sequence is TGTGCCAGCAGTGATAGGGGGGTCAACACCGGGGAGCTGTTTTTT.